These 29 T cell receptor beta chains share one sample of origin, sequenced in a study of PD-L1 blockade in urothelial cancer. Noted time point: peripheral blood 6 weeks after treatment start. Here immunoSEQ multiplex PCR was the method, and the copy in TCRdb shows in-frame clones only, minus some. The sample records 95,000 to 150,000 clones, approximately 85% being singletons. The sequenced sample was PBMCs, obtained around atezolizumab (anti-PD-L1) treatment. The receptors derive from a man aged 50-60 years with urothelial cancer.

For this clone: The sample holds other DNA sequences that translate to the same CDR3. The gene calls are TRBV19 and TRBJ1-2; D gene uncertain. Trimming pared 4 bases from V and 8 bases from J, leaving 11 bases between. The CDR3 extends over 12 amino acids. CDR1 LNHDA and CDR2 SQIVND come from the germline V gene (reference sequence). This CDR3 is CASSTGEYGYTF. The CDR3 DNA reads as TGTGCCAGTAGTACAGGCGAGTACGGCTACACCTTC.

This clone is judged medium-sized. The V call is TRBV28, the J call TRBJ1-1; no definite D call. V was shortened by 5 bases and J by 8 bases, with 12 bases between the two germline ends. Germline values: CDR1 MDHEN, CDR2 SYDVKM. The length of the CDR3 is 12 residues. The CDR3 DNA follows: TGTGCCAGCAGTACAGCTCCACGCGAAGCTTTCTTT. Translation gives CASSTAPREAFF.

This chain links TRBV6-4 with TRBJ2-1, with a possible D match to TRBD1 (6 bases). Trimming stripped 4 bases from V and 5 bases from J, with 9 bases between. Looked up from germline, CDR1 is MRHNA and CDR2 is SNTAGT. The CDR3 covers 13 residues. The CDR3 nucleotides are TGTGCCAGCAGTGCCGGGACAAACAATGAGCAGTTCTTC. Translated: CASSAGTNNEQFF.

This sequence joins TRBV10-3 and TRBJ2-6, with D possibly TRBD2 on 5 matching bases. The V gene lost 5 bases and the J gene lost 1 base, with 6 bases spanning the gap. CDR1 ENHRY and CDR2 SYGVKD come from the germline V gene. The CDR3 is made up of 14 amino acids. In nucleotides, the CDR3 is TGTGCCATCAGTCGGGGTTCTGGGGCCAACGTCCTGACTTTC. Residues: CAISRGSGANVLTF.

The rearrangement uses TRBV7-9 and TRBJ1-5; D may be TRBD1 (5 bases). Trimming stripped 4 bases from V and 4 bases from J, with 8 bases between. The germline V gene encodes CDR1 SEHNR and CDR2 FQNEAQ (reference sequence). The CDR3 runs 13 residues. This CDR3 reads CASSSDTNQPQHF. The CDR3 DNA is TGTGCCAGCAGCTCGGACACGAATCAGCCCCAGCATTTT.

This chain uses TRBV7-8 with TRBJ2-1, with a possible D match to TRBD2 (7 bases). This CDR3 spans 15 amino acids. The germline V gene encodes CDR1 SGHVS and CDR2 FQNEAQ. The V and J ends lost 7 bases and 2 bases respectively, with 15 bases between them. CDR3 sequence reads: CASTQRGGTYNEQFF. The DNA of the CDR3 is TGTGCCAGCACCCAGAGGGGGGGGACCTACAATGAGCAGTTCTTC.

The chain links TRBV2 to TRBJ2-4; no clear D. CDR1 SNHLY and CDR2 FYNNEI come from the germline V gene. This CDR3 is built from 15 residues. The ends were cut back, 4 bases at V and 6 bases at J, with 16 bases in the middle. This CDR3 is CASSASHSQRNIQYF. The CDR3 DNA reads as TGTGCCAGCAGTGCGTCGCACAGTCAGAGAAACATTCAGTACTTC.

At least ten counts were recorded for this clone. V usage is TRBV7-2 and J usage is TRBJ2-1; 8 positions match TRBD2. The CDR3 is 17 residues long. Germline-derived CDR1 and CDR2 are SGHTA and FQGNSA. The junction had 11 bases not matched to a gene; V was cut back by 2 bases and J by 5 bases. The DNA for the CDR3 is TGTGCCAGCAGCTTAAGTGGTAGCGGGGATTCTCACAATGAGCAGTTCTTC. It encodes CASSLSGSGDSHNEQFF.

As DNA, the CDR3 is TGTGCCAGCAGTTTACCCTACCACAGCTCTGGAAACACCATATATTTT. This codes for CASSLPYHSSGNTIYF. The chain carries TRBV28 and TRBJ1-3; D gene uncertain. The CDR3 length is 16 residues. Trimming took off 2 bases at V and 0 bases at J, with 11 bases between the two ends. The V gene's germline CDR1 is MDHEN and CDR2 SYDVKM. The whole variable domain, filled in from reference TRBV28 and TRBJ1-3, reads DVKVTQSSRYLVKRTGEKVFLECVQDMDHENMFWYRQDPGLGLRLIYFSYDVKMKEKGDIPEGYSVSREKKERFSLILESASTNQTSMYLCASSLPYHSSGNTIYFGEGSWLTVV.

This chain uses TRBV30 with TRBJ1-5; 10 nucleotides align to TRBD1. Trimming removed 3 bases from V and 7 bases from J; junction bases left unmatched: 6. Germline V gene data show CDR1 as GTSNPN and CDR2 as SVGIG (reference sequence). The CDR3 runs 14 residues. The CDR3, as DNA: TGTGCCTGGAGGGGACAGGGGTCAAACCAGCCCCAGCATTTT. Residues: CAWRGQGSNQPQHF. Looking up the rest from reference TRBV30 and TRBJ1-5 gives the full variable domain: SQTIHQWPATLVQPVGSPLSLECTVEGTSNPNLYWYRQAAGRGLQLLFYSVGIGQISSEVPQNLSASRPQDRQFILSSKKLLLSDSGFYLCAWRGQGSNQPQHFGDGTRLSIL.

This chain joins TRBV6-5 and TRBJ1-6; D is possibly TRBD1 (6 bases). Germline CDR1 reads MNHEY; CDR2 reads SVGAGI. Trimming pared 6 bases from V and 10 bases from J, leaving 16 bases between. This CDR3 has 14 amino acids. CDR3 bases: TGTGCCAGCAGCTATTCCAGGGGCGGGTCACCCCTCCACTTT. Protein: CASSYSRGGSPLHF.

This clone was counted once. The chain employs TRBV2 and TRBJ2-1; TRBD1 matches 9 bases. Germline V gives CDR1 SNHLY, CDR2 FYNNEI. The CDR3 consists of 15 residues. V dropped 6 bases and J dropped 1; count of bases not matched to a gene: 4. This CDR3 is CASRGTGYSYNEQFF. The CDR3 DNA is TGTGCCAGCAGGGGGACAGGGTATTCCTACAATGAGCAGTTCTTC.

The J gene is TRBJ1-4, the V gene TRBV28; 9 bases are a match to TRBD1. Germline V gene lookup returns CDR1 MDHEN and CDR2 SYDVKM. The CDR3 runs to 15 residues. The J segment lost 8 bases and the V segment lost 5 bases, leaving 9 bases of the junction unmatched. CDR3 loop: CASSILGQGREKLFF. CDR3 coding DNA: TGTGCCAGCAGTATCCTGGGACAGGGAAGAGAAAAACTGTTTTTT. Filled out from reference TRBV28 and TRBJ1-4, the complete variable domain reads DVKVTQSSRYLVKRTGEKVFLECVQDMDHENMFWYRQDPGLGLRLIYFSYDVKMKEKGDIPEGYSVSREKKERFSLILESASTNQTSMYLCASSILGQGREKLFFGSGTQLSVL.

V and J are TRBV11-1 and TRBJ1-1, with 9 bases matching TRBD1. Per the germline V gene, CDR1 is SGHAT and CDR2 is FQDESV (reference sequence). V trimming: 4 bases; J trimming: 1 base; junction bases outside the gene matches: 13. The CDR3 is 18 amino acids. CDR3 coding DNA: TGTGCCAGCAGCTCTCAGGGGAACAGGGGGCTGGGGAACACTGAAGCTTTCTTT. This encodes CASSSQGNRGLGNTEAFF.

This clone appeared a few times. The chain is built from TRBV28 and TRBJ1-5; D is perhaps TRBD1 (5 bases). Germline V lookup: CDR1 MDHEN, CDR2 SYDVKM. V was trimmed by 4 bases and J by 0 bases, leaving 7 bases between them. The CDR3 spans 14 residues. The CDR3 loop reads CASSSGHSNQPQHF. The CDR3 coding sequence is TGTGCCAGCAGTTCAGGACATAGCAATCAGCCCCAGCATTTT.

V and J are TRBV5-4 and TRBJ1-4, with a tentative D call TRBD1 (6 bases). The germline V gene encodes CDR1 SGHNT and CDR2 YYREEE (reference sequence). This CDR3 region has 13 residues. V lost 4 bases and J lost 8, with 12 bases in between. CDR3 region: CASSVSTGEKLFF. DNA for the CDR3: TGTGCCAGCAGCGTGTCGACAGGCGAAAAACTGTTTTTT.

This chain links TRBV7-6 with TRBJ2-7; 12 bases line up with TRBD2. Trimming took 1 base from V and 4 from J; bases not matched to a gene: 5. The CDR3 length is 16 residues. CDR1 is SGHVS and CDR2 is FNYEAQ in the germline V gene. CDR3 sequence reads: CASSLVTSGSVYEQYF. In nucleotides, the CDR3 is TGTGCCAGCAGCTTAGTGACTAGCGGGAGTGTTTACGAGCAGTACTTC. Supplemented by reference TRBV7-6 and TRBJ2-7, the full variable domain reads GAGVSQSPRYKVTKRGQDVALRCDPISGHVSLYWYRQALGQGPEFLTYFNYEAQQDKSGLPNDRFSAERPEGSISTLTIQRTEQRDSAMYRCASSLVTSGSVYEQYFGPGTRLTVT.

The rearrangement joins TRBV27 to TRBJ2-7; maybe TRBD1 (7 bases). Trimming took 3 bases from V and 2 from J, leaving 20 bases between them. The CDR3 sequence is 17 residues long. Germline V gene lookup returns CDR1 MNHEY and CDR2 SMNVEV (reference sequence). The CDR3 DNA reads TGTGCCAGCAGTTTTCGGACAGGAGGGAGATTCCCCTACGAGCAGTACTTC. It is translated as CASSFRTGGRFPYEQYF.

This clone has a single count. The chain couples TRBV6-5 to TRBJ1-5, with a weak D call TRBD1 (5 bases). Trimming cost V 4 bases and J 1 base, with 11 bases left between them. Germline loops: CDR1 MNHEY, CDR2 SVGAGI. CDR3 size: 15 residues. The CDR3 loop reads CASSSQGYSNQPQHF. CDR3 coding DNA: TGTGCCAGCAGTTCGCAGGGCTACAGCAATCAGCCCCAGCATTTT.

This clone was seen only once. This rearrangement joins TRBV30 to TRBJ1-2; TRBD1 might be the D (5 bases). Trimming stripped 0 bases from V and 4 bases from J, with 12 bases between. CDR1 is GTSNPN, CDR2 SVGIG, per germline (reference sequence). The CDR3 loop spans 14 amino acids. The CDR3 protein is CAWSVQGQGYGYTF. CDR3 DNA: TGTGCCTGGAGTGTACAAGGGCAGGGCTATGGCTACACCTTC. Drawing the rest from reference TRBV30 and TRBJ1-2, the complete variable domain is SQTIHQWPATLVQPVGSPLSLECTVEGTSNPNLYWYRQAAGRGLQLLFYSVGIGQISSEVPQNLSASRPQDRQFILSSKKLLLSDSGFYLCAWSVQGQGYGYTFGSGTRLTVV.

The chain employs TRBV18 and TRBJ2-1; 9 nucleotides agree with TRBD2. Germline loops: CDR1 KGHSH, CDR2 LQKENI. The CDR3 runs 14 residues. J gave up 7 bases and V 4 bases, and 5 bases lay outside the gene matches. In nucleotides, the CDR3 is TGTGCCAGCTCACTGGGACTAGCTGAAAATGAGCAGTTCTTC. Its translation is CASSLGLAENEQFF.

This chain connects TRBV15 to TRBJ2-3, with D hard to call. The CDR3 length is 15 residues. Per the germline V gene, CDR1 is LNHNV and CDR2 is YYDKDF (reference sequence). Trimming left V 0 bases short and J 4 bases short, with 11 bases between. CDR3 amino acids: CATSRDRVNADTQYF. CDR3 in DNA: TGTGCCACCAGCAGAGATCGGGTGAATGCAGATACGCAGTATTTT.

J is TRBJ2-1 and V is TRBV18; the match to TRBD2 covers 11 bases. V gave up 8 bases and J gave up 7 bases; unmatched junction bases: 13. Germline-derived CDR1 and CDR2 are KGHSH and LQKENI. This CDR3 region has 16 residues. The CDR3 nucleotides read TGTGCCAGCGGACTTATGGCGACTAGCGGGGCAAATGAGCAGTTCTTC. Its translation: CASGLMATSGANEQFF.

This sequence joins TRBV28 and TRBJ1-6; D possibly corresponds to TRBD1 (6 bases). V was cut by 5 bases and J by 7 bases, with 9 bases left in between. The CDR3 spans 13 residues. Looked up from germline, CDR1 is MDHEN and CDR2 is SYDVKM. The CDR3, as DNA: TGTGCCAGCAGTGCAGACAGGAATTCACCCCTCCACTTT. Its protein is CASSADRNSPLHF.

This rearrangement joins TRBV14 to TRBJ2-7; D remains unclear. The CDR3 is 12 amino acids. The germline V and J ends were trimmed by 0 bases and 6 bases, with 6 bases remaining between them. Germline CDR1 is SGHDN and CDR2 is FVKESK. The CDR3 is CASSQDLIEQYF. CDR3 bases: TGTGCCAGCAGCCAAGATCTTATCGAGCAGTACTTC.

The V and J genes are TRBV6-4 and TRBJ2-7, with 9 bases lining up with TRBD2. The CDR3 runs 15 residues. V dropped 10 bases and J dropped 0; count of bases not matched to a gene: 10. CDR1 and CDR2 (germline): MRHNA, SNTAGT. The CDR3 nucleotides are TGTGCCACCTGCAAGGGGCGGGAGGGCTCCTACGAGCAGTACTTC. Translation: CATCKGREGSYEQYF.

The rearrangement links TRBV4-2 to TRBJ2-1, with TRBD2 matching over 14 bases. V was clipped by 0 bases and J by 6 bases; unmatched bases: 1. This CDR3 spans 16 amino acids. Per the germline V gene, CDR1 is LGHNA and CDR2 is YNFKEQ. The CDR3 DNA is TGTGCCAGCAGCCAAGAGACTAGCGGGAGGGCCAATGAGCAGTTCTTC. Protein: CASSQETSGRANEQFF.

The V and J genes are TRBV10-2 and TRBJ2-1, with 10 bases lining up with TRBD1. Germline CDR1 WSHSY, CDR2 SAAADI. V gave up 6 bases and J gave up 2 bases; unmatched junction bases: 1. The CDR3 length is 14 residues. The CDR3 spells CASRGTGAYNEQFF. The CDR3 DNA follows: TGCGCCAGCAGAGGGACAGGGGCCTACAATGAGCAGTTCTTC.

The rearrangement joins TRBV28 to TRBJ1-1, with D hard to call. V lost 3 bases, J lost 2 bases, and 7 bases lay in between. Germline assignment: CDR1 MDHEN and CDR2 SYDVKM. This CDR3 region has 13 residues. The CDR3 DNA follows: TGTGCCAGCAGTTTGATCAGTAACACTGAAGCTTTCTTT. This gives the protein CASSLISNTEAFF.